This entry lists 23 T cell receptor beta chains sequenced from one sample in a study of T cells in localized non-small cell lung cancer. The data were produced by immunoSEQ multiplex PCR, yet TCRdb's version contains in-frame clones alone and is incomplete. This table holds tens of thousands of clones, approximately 84% found once. Sequenced here: peripheral blood, sampled before any cancer treatment. All receptors derive from a female donor of 60 years or more with stage I lung adenocarcinoma.

This chain joins TRBV5-5 and TRBJ1-5; possibly TRBD1 for D (6 bases). The CDR3 length is 13 residues. Trimming took off 5 bases at V and 5 bases at J, with 11 bases between the two ends. Germline V CDR1 and CDR2: SGHKS, YYEKEE (reference sequence). In DNA, the CDR3 is TGTGCCAGCAGACGGGAGGGGGATCAGCCCCAGCATTTT. Its protein product is CASRREGDQPQHF.

The chain carries TRBV11-2 and TRBJ1-1; possibly TRBD1 for D (5 bases). This CDR3 spans 15 amino acids. Germline CDR1 is SGHAT and CDR2 is FQNNGV. V was trimmed by 4 bases and J by 1 base, leaving 13 bases between them. The CDR3 region has the DNA TGTGCCAGCAGCTACACACAGGAGGGGAACACTGAAGCTTTCTTT. It codes for CASSYTQEGNTEAFF.

In regard to this clone: Other DNA sequences within the sample encode an identical CDR3. V gene TRBV27 combines with J gene TRBJ2-3; D is uncertain. Trimming removed 3 bases from V and 2 bases from J, with 9 bases in between. CDR1 and CDR2 (germline): MNHEY, SMNVEV (reference sequence). This CDR3 contains 14 residues. Here the CDR3 reads CASSLSASTDTQYF. CDR3 DNA: TGTGCCAGCAGTTTGTCAGCCTCCACAGATACGCAGTATTTT.

The chain combines TRBV5-1 with TRBJ1-1; a weak D match, TRBD1 (5 bases). Germline CDR1 is SGHRS and CDR2 is YFSETQ. V lost 4 bases and J 4 bases, leaving 14 bases between the germline ends. The CDR3 is 14 amino acids. In DNA, the CDR3 is TGCGCCAGCAGCAGTGGTGCAGGGAGCACTGAAGCTTTCTTT. It encodes CASSSGAGSTEAFF.

The V and J genes are TRBV11-3 and TRBJ2-2; D gene uncertain. This CDR3 spans 16 amino acids. Trimming took off 8 bases at V and 4 bases at J, with 20 bases between the two ends. Looked up from germline, CDR1 is SGHNT and CDR2 is YENEEA. In DNA, the CDR3 is TGTGCCAGCTCACCAAGCTCGGAGTTGGGCACCGGGGAGCTGTTTTTT. As protein: CASSPSSELGTGELFF. Full variable domain (missing parts from reference TRBV11-3 and TRBJ2-2): EAGVVQSPRYKIIEKKQPVAFWCNPISGHNTLYWYLQNLGQGPELLIRYENEEAVDDSQLPKDRFSAERLKGVDSTLKIQPAELGDSAVYLCASSPSSELGTGELFFGEGSRLTVL.

The V gene is TRBV5-1, the J gene TRBJ1-1; maybe TRBD1 (5 bases). This CDR3 has 14 amino acids. Germline loops: CDR1 SGHRS, CDR2 YFSETQ. Trimming removed 7 bases from V and 0 bases from J, with 13 bases in between. CDR3: CASGEEGLNTEAFF. CDR3 nucleotide sequence: TGCGCCAGCGGCGAGGAGGGGCTGAACACTGAAGCTTTCTTT.

This chain uses TRBV7-3 with TRBJ2-7; 9 nucleotides agree with TRBD1. Germline assignment: CDR1 SGHTA and CDR2 FQGTGA. The CDR3 consists of 13 residues. Trimming took 4 bases from V and 7 from J; bases not matched to a gene: 5. This chain's CDR3 is CASSSGQGREQYF. DNA for the CDR3: TGTGCCAGCAGCTCAGGACAGGGGCGAGAGCAGTACTTC.

V usage is TRBV11-3 and J usage is TRBJ2-1; a weak D match, TRBD2 (7 bases). This CDR3 contains 19 residues. Germline assignment: CDR1 SGHNT and CDR2 YENEEA. V was pared by 4 bases and J by 4 bases, with 26 bases between. Written as DNA, the CDR3 is TGTGCCAGCAGCTCCGGGTTAGGGGGAGGGCGGGAGCATTACAATGAGCAGTTCTTC. As protein: CASSSGLGGGREHYNEQFF.

The CDR3 DNA is TGTGCCAGCAGTACAGGGGTTGACTATGGCTACACCTTC. This sequence encodes CASSTGVDYGYTF. The rearrangement links TRBV6-5 to TRBJ1-2; 7 nucleotides line up with TRBD1. Germline V gives CDR1 MNHEY, CDR2 SVGAGI. This CDR3 spans 13 amino acids. J gave up 3 bases and V 5 bases, and 3 bases lay outside the gene matches.

The chain employs TRBV7-3 and TRBJ2-5, with TRBD1 matching 12 bases. This CDR3 is built from 15 residues. Germline CDR1 reads SGHTA; CDR2 reads FQGTGA. The trim removed 5 bases at V and 5 bases at J, leaving 6 bases unmatched. The CDR3 bases are TGTGCCAGCAGCACGGGGACAGGGGGCGCCGAGACCCAGTACTTC. This translates into CASSTGTGGAETQYF.

The chain is built from TRBV28 and TRBJ2-7; D possibly corresponds to TRBD1 (5 bases). Per germline, CDR1 MDHEN and CDR2 SYDVKM. CDR3 length: 12 amino acids. V lost 6 bases, J lost 3 bases, and 9 bases lay in between. CDR3 protein: CASSKGDYEQYF. Here the CDR3 DNA reads TGTGCCAGCAGCAAAGGGGACTACGAGCAGTACTTC. The full variable domain, in which reference TRBV28 and TRBJ2-7 provide the parts outside the CDR3, is DVKVTQSSRYLVKRTGEKVFLECVQDMDHENMFWYRQDPGLGLRLIYFSYDVKMKEKGDIPEGYSVSREKKERFSLILESASTNQTSMYLCASSKGDYEQYFGPGTRLTVT.

The chain couples TRBV6-5 to TRBJ1-1, with D perhaps matching TRBD1 (5 bases). The V and J ends lost 0 bases and 4 bases respectively, with 15 bases between them. Germline V gene data show CDR1 as MNHEY and CDR2 as SVGAGI. CDR3 length equals 16 residues. The DNA of the CDR3 is TGTGCCAGCAGTTACTCGAACGTAGGGGTAGGCACTGAAGCTTTCTTT. It specifies CASSYSNVGVGTEAFF.

This rearrangement joins TRBV5-6 to TRBJ1-1; D may be TRBD1 (5 bases). Germline CDR1 is SGHDT and CDR2 is YYEEEE. This CDR3 contains 14 residues. V was pared by 5 bases and J by 4 bases, with 15 bases between. In nucleotides, the CDR3 is TGTGCCAGCAGTCGGGCAGGGAAAGGCACTGAAGCTTTCTTT. Translated, it gives CASSRAGKGTEAFF.

This chain uses TRBV7-9 with TRBJ1-1, with unresolved D. The CDR3 has 17 residues. The germline V gene encodes CDR1 SEHNR and CDR2 FQNEAQ (reference sequence). The V gene lost 0 bases and the J gene lost 0 bases, with 14 bases spanning the gap. The CDR3 sequence is CASSLAGLSGLNTEAFF. CDR3 in DNA: TGTGCCAGCAGCTTAGCCGGCCTGAGTGGGCTGAACACTGAAGCTTTCTTT.

The rearrangement uses TRBV6-6 and TRBJ2-4, with a weak D call TRBD2 (5 bases). Germline-derived CDR1 and CDR2 are MNHNY and SVGAGI (reference sequence). V was cut by 9 bases and J by 8 bases, with 23 bases left in between. The length of the CDR3 is 15 residues. Written as DNA, the CDR3 is TGTGCCAGTAGCGAAGTTATCCTTAGGGCTCACATTCAGTACTTC. Its protein product is CASSEVILRAHIQYF.

This clone was seen a handful of times. The V call is TRBV5-8, the J call TRBJ1-6; D is unclear. This CDR3 has 12 amino acids. Trimming shortened V by 7 bases and J by 5 bases, and 7 bases separated the two germline ends. The V gene's germline CDR1 is SGHTS and CDR2 YDEGEE. The CDR3 loop is CASRHDNSPLHF. CDR3 coding DNA: TGTGCCAGCCGACATGATAATTCACCCCTCCACTTT.

This clone came up a few times. The V and J genes are TRBV5-1 and TRBJ2-7; no clear D gene. V lost 0 bases, J lost 2 bases, and 12 bases lay in between. Germline CDR1 is SGHRS and CDR2 is YFSETQ. This CDR3 comprises 15 residues. The CDR3 here is CASSLDGNPTYEQYF. DNA of the CDR3: TGCGCCAGCAGCTTGGATGGGAACCCCACCTACGAGCAGTACTTC.

The gene calls are TRBV19 and TRBJ1-5; D not resolved. The V gene lost 5 bases and the J gene lost 0 bases, with 2 bases spanning the gap. Germline lookup yields CDR1 LNHDA and CDR2 SQIVND (reference sequence). This CDR3 has 12 residues. DNA of the CDR3: TGTGCCAGTAGTGATAGCAATCAGCCCCAGCATTTT. It translates to CASSDSNQPQHF.

The J gene is TRBJ2-3, the V gene TRBV14; D remains unclear. This CDR3 contains 14 residues. The germline V gene encodes CDR1 SGHDN and CDR2 FVKESK. V was pared by 1 base and J by 3 bases, with 8 bases between. DNA of the CDR3: TGTGCCAGCAGCCAAGGTGGTCTGACAGATACGCAGTATTTT. It codes for CASSQGGLTDTQYF.

This clone occurred once. This chain links TRBV15 with TRBJ1-3; D is unresolved. V lost 0 bases and J lost 0, with 12 bases in between. Germline V CDR1 and CDR2: LNHNV, YYDKDF (reference sequence). The CDR3 has 17 residues. DNA of the CDR3: TGTGCCACCAGCAGAGATTCTAGCCAAGTCTCTGGAAACACCATATATTTT. Encoded protein: CATSRDSSQVSGNTIYF.

This chain links TRBV10-2 with TRBJ2-5, with 8 bases fitting TRBD1. CDR3 length equals 15 residues. CDR1 WSHSY and CDR2 SAAADI come from the germline V gene. The V gene end was trimmed by 8 bases and the J gene end by 5 bases; junction bases not matched to a gene: 13. CDR3 sequence (DNA): TGCGCCAGCGGCCCAGGAGACAGGGGAGAGGAGACCCAGTACTTC. This translates into CASGPGDRGEETQYF.

The V and J genes are TRBV5-6 and TRBJ1-1, with no clear D. CDR1 is SGHDT, CDR2 YYEEEE, per germline. V shed 0 bases and J shed 11 bases, with 11 bases lying between them. CDR3 length: 12 amino acids. Here the CDR3 reads CASSLGLGRAFF. The CDR3 coding sequence is TGTGCCAGCAGCTTGGGGTTGGGAAGGGCTTTCTTT. The full variable domain, in which reference TRBV5-6 and TRBJ1-1 provide the parts outside the CDR3, is DAGVTQSPTHLIKTRGQQVTLRCSPKSGHDTVSWYQQALGQGPQFIFQYYEEEERQRGNFPDRFSGHQFPNYSSELNVNALLLGDSALYLCASSLGLGRAFFGQGTRLTVV.

V is TRBV2 and J is TRBJ1-1; 9 positions match TRBD1. In germline, CDR1 is SNHLY, CDR2 FYNNEI. Trimming took 6 bases from V and 7 from J; bases not matched to a gene: 3. This CDR3 is 12 amino acids long. The CDR3 region is CASSPDRGEAFF. CDR3 DNA: TGTGCCAGCAGCCCGGACAGGGGTGAAGCTTTCTTT.